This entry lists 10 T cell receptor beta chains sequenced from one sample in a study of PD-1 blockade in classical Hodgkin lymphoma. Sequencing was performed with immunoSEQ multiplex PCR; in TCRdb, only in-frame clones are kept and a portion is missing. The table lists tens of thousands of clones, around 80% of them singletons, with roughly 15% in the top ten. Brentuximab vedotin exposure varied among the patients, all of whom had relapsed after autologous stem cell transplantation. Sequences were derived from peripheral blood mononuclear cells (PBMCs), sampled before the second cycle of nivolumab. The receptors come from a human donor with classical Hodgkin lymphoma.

The chain's CDR3 is CASSLQTGPQHF. The CDR3 bases are TGTGCCAGCAGTCTCCAGACAGGCCCCCAGCATTTT. This rearrangement joins TRBV27 to TRBJ1-5; D is perhaps TRBD1 (6 bases). Trimming took off 5 bases at V and 10 bases at J, with 12 bases between the two ends. There are 12 residues in the CDR3. CDR1 is MNHEY, CDR2 SMNVEV, per germline (reference sequence).

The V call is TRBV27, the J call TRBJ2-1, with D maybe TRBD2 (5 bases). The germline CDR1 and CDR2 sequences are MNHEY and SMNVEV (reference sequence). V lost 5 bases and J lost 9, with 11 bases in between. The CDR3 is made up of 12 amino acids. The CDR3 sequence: CASSPPGVEQFF. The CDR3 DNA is TGTGCCAGCAGTCCCCCCGGGGTTGAGCAGTTCTTC.

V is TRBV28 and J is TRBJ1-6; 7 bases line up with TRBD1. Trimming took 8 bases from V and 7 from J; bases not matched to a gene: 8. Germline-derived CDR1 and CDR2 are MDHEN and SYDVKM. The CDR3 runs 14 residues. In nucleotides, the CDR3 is TGTGCCAGCCAGAACACAGGGGTGAATTCACCCCTCCACTTT. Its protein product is CASQNTGVNSPLHF.

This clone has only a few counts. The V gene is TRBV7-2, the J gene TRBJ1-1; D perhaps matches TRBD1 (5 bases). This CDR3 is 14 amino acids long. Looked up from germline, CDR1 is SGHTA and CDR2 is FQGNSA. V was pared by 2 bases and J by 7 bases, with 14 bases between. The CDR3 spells CASSLFLGEGEAFF. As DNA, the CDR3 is TGTGCCAGCAGCTTATTCTTGGGGGAGGGTGAAGCTTTCTTT. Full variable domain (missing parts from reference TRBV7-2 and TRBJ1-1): GAGVSQSPSNKVTEKGKDVELRCDPISGHTALYWYRQSLGQGLEFLIYFQGNSAPDKSGLPSDRFSAERTGGSVSTLTIQRTQQEDSAVYLCASSLFLGEGEAFFGQGTRLTVV.

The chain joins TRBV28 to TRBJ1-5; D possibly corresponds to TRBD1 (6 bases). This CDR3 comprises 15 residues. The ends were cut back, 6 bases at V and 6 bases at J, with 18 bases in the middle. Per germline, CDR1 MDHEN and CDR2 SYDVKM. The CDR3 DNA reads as TGTGCCAGCAGACACAGGGTTGCGGTGGGTCAGCCCCAGCATTTT. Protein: CASRHRVAVGQPQHF.

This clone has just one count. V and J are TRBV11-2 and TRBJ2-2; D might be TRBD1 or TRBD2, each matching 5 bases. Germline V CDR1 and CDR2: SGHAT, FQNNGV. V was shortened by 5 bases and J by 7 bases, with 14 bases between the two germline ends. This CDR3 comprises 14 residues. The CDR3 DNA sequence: TGTGCCAGCAGCCCCTCCGGGACCATCGGGGAGCTGTTTTTT. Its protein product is CASSPSGTIGELFF. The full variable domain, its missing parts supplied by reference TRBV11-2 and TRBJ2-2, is EAGVAQSPRYKIIEKRQSVAFWCNPISGHATLYWYQQILGQGPKLLIQFQNNGVVDDSQLPKDRFSAERLKGVDSTLKIQPAKLEDSAVYLCASSPSGTIGELFFGEGSRLTVL.

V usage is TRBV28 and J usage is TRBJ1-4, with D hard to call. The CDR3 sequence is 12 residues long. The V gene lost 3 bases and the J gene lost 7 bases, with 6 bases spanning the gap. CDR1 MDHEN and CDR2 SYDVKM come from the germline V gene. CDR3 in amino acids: CASSLGPEKLFF. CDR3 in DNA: TGTGCCAGCAGTTTGGGCCCTGAAAAACTGTTTTTT.

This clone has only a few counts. Written as DNA, the CDR3 is TGCGCCAGCAGCTTGGAGTCTAGCGGGAGTGAGCAGTACTTC. Its protein product is CASSLESSGSEQYF. This chain uses TRBV5-1 with TRBJ2-7, with TRBD2 identical over 10 bases. The germline V gene has CDR1 SGHRS and CDR2 YFSETQ. The CDR3 loop spans 14 amino acids. The V and J ends lost 0 bases and 7 bases, in that order; junction bases with no gene match: 4.

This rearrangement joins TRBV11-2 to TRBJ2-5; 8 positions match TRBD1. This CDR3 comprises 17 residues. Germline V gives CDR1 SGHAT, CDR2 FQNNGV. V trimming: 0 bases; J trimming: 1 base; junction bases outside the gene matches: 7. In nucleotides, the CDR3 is TGTGCCAGCAGCTTAGATTGGGACAGGAGGTTCCAAGAGACCCAGTACTTC. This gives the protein CASSLDWDRRFQETQYF.

In DNA, the CDR3 is TGTGCCAGCAGCTTAGACGGGAGAGGGCTAGATACGCAGTATTTT. It translates to CASSLDGRGLDTQYF. The V and J genes are TRBV11-2 and TRBJ2-3, with D tentatively TRBD2 (6 bases). The germline gives CDR1 SGHAT, CDR2 FQNNGV. The CDR3 is 15 amino acids. The V gene lost 0 bases and the J gene lost 5 bases, with 12 bases spanning the gap.